The 2 T cell receptor beta chains below all came from one sample that was sequenced in a study of Graves' ophthalmopathy and Graves' hyperthyroidism. The authors amplified TCR beta CDR3 regions from RNA transcripts. The workflow started with a first-round RT-PCR run with HTBI primers and then moved on to a second-round multiplex PCR. TCRdb recomputed calls from the multiplex PCR reads with MiXCR, one row per CDR3 protein. Of 900,000 to 1,200,000 distinct CDR3 sequences listed, 36% are singletons. The source material was peripheral blood or thyroid tissue (not recorded which). The receptors originated from an adult man with Graves' hyperthyroidism.

This clonotype was recorded at least ten times. The chain couples TRBV7-9 to TRBJ1-1; maybe TRBD1 (5 bases). V lost 1 base to trimming and J lost 7 bases, with 13 bases between them. The CDR3 has 14 amino acids. Germline-derived CDR1 and CDR2 are SEHNR and FQNEAQ (reference sequence). The CDR3 reads CASSLVNRPGEAFF. For the CDR3, the DNA is TGTGCCAGCAGCTTAGTGAACAGGCCGGGTGAAGCTTTCTTT.

This sequence joins TRBV10-3 and TRBJ2-7, with 7 positions matching TRBD2. The CDR3 spans 16 residues. Germline CDR1 and CDR2: ENHRY and SYGVKD. The junction had 10 bases not matched to a gene; V was cut back by 5 bases and J by 0 bases. In nucleotides, the CDR3 is TGTGCCATCAGTTACTCATACGGGAGGAGCTCCTACGAGCAGTACTTC. Its translation is CAISYSYGRSSYEQYF.